Listed here are 24 T cell receptor beta chains from one sample, sequenced in a study of T cell responses to AZD1222 COVID-19 vaccine. Assay: immunoSEQ multiplex PCR; the TCRdb copy retains only in-frame clones and omits some. The profile shows around 140,000 clones, almost 95% of them singletons. This sample comprised peripheral blood, obtained 28 days after the second AZD1222 dose. Every receptor here comes from an adult who received the AZD1222 COVID-19 vaccine.

The chain recombines TRBV4-1 with TRBJ1-2, with D perhaps matching TRBD1 (5 bases). The germline V and J ends were trimmed by 0 bases and 7 bases, with 15 bases remaining between them. Germline CDR1 is MGHRA and CDR2 is YSYEKL. This CDR3 comprises 15 residues. CDR3 DNA sequence: TGCGCCAGCAGCCAAGAGGGGCCAGGGAGGGGTGGCTACACCTTC. It specifies CASSQEGPGRGGYTF.

The chain combines TRBV3-1 (or the pseudogene TRBV3-2) with TRBJ2-7, with TRBD2 identical over 10 bases. V shed 3 bases and J 2 bases; nucleotides not matched to a gene: 10. Germline V gene sequence: CDR1 LGHDT, CDR2 YNNKEL (reference sequence). This CDR3 has 17 amino acids. The DNA of the CDR3 is TGTGCCAGCAGCCAGGGGCTAGCGGGAGAGACCCCCTACGAGCAGTACTTC. Residues: CASSQGLAGETPYEQYF.

V and J are TRBV27 and TRBJ2-1, with 7 bases fitting TRBD2. The CDR3 totals 15 residues. The trim removed 2 bases at V and 8 bases at J, leaving 9 bases unmatched. Germline CDR1 reads MNHEY; CDR2 reads SMNVEV (reference sequence). CDR3 in amino acids: CASSLLREWGYEQFF. As DNA, the CDR3 is TGTGCCAGCAGTTTACTGCGGGAGTGGGGCTATGAGCAGTTCTTC.

This chain uses TRBV4-1 with TRBJ2-5, with 10 bases identical to TRBD2. CDR3 length: 17 amino acids. V dropped 1 base and J dropped 3; count of bases not matched to a gene: 8. Germline CDR1 MGHRA, CDR2 YSYEKL. CDR3 nucleotide sequence: TGCGCCAGCAGCCAAGTGGTTCTAGCGGGGGATGAAGAGACCCAGTACTTC. Translated: CASSQVVLAGDEETQYF.

This chain uses TRBV7-2 with TRBJ2-3; 11 nucleotides align to TRBD2. Germline assignment: CDR1 SGHTA and CDR2 FQGNSA. Trimming removed 3 bases from V and 4 bases from J; junction bases left unmatched: 6. The CDR3 is 16 amino acids. For the CDR3, the DNA is TGTGCCAGCAGCTTCACTAGCGGGAGTGTCGCAGATACGCAGTATTTT. Its protein product is CASSFTSGSVADTQYF. The full variable domain, completed using reference TRBV7-2 and TRBJ2-3, is GAGVSQSPSNKVTEKGKDVELRCDPISGHTALYWYRQSLGQGLEFLIYFQGNSAPDKSGLPSDRFSAERTGGSVSTLTIQRTQQEDSAVYLCASSFTSGSVADTQYFGPGTRLTVL.

The V and J genes are TRBV7-2 and TRBJ1-2, with TRBD1 identical over 7 bases. The CDR3 has 14 amino acids. Per the germline V gene, CDR1 is SGHTA and CDR2 is FQGNSA. Trimming took 5 bases from V and 3 from J; bases not matched to a gene: 6. CDR3 in DNA: TGTGCCAGCAGCCGCATAACAGGGGACTATGGCTACACCTTC. It translates to CASSRITGDYGYTF. Combining the CDR3 with reference TRBV7-2 and TRBJ1-2 gives the whole variable domain GAGVSQSPSNKVTEKGKDVELRCDPISGHTALYWYRQSLGQGLEFLIYFQGNSAPDKSGLPSDRFSAERTGGSVSTLTIQRTQQEDSAVYLCASSRITGDYGYTFGSGTRLTVV.

The chain carries TRBV28 and TRBJ1-3, with 7 bases lining up with TRBD1. Germline CDR1 and CDR2: MDHEN and SYDVKM. CDR3 length: 14 residues. DNA of the CDR3: TGTGCAAGCGCTACAGGGGTAGGAGGAAACACCATATATTTT. It translates to CASATGVGGNTIYF.

The chain couples TRBV6-5 to TRBJ2-3; unclear D gene. CDR3 length: 13 residues. V lost 5 bases and J 0 bases, leaving 6 bases between the germline ends. Germline V lookup: CDR1 MNHEY, CDR2 SVGAGI. The CDR3 DNA is TGTGCCAGCAGTCCGCCAAGCACAGATACGCAGTATTTT. This translates into CASSPPSTDTQYF.

The DNA for the CDR3 is TGTGCCAGCAGTTCCTCCGGGGTCATCAAGACCCAGTACTTC. Its translation: CASSSSGVIKTQYF. The V gene is TRBV28, the J gene TRBJ2-5; D possibly corresponds to TRBD2 (5 bases). Germline V CDR1 and CDR2: MDHEN, SYDVKM. CDR3 length: 14 amino acids. The V end lost 4 bases, the J end lost 6 bases, and 15 bases lay between the germline ends.

J is TRBJ2-1 and V is TRBV2, with D uncertain. CDR1 and CDR2 from the germline V gene are SNHLY and FYNNEI. Trimming took 3 bases from V and 4 from J, leaving 13 bases between them. This CDR3 is built from 15 residues. CDR3 in amino acids: CASSDDNERYNEQFF. The CDR3 nucleotides are TGTGCCAGCAGTGATGACAATGAGCGTTACAATGAGCAGTTCTTC.

The chain recombines TRBV15 with TRBJ1-3; no clear D gene. CDR3 length: 13 residues. The germline V and J ends were trimmed by 0 bases and 4 bases, with 4 bases remaining between them. CDR1 and CDR2 from the germline V gene are LNHNV and YYDKDF (reference sequence). CDR3 bases: TGTGCCACCAGCAGAGATGACGGAAACACCATATATTTT. Its translation: CATSRDDGNTIYF.

This clone was picked up one time. This chain joins TRBV6-1 and TRBJ1-1; 7 nucleotides agree with TRBD1. The germline gives CDR1 MNHNS, CDR2 SASEGT. The CDR3 length is 13 residues. Unmatched junction bases numbered 2, after V lost 3 bases and J lost 4 bases. The CDR3 reads CASSDRGPTEAFF. CDR3 sequence (DNA): TGTGCCAGCAGTGATAGGGGGCCCACTGAAGCTTTCTTT.

The chain recombines TRBV6-1 with TRBJ2-5; D is unclear. The CDR3 covers 14 residues. The V end was cut by 2 bases, the J end by 5 bases, with 12 bases between. Germline V lookup: CDR1 MNHNS, CDR2 SASEGT. The CDR3 protein is CASSESGRPETQYF. In DNA form, the CDR3 reads TGTGCCAGCAGTGAAAGTGGCAGGCCGGAGACCCAGTACTTC.

CDR3 sequence reads: CASSPGGGRTDNEQFF. DNA for the CDR3: TGCGCCAGCAGCCCTGGGGGCGGGAGGACTGACAATGAGCAGTTCTTC. V usage is TRBV5-1 and J usage is TRBJ2-1; 8 bases line up with TRBD2. This CDR3 region has 16 residues. Germline assignment: CDR1 SGHRS and CDR2 YFSETQ. V trimming: 4 bases; J trimming: 5 bases; junction bases outside the gene matches: 11.

This clone came up a few times. The chain recombines TRBV30 with TRBJ1-3; unclear D gene. V lost 3 bases to trimming and J lost 3 bases, with 6 bases between them. CDR3 size: 12 residues. Germline V gene sequence: CDR1 GTSNPN, CDR2 SVGIG (reference sequence). The CDR3 sequence: CAWRGYGNTIYF. CDR3 nucleotides: TGTGCCTGGAGGGGGTATGGAAACACCATATATTTT.

The rearrangement links TRBV28 to TRBJ2-3; D is undetermined. The CDR3 totals 12 residues. With 5 bases removed from V and 6 bases from J, the gap between germline ends came to 9 bases. CDR1 and CDR2 from the germline V gene are MDHEN and SYDVKM. The CDR3, as DNA: TGTGCCAGCAGTCCCCTGTTGGATACGCAGTATTTT. Translated: CASSPLLDTQYF.

The chain combines TRBV5-1 with TRBJ2-1, with 11 bases matching TRBD2. Germline V gene data show CDR1 as SGHRS and CDR2 as YFSETQ. Trimming cost V 4 bases and J 0 bases; bases outside gene matches: 6. The CDR3 covers 17 residues. As DNA, the CDR3 is TGCGCCAGCAGCCCCGGGACTAGCGGCAGCTCCTACAATGAGCAGTTCTTC. Its protein is CASSPGTSGSSYNEQFF.

The CDR3 DNA reads TGTGCCAGCAGCCCCCAGCTAGCGGAGAACACCGGGGAGCTGTTTTTT. This gives the protein CASSPQLAENTGELFF. This rearrangement joins TRBV7-6 to TRBJ2-2, with TRBD2 matching over 7 bases. The trim removed 5 bases at V and 1 base at J, leaving 7 bases unmatched. The length of the CDR3 is 16 residues. Looked up from germline, CDR1 is SGHVS and CDR2 is FNYEAQ.

The genes are TRBV7-6 and TRBJ2-6; tentative D call: TRBD1 (5 bases). V was clipped by 6 bases and J by 1 base, with 10 bases between them. Germline V gene lookup returns CDR1 SGHVS and CDR2 FNYEAQ. The CDR3 consists of 15 residues. The CDR3 bases are TGTGCCAGCAGTACAGGTCTTTCTGGGGCCAACGTCCTGACTTTC. As protein: CASSTGLSGANVLTF.

The genes are TRBV7-2 and TRBJ1-4, with 7 bases matching TRBD1. This CDR3 spans 15 amino acids. CDR1 and CDR2 (germline): SGHTA, FQGNSA. The ends lost 5 bases at V and 6 bases at J; junction bases unmatched: 9. This chain's CDR3 is CASSLGQANHEKLFF. The DNA of the CDR3 is TGTGCCAGCAGCCTAGGACAGGCGAACCATGAAAAACTGTTTTTT.

This chain joins TRBV19 and TRBJ2-1; perhaps TRBD2 as D (5 bases). Germline CDR1 and CDR2: LNHDA and SQIVND (reference sequence). V was pared by 5 bases and J by 7 bases, with 15 bases between. The length of the CDR3 is 14 residues. CDR3 coding DNA: TGTGCCAGTAGTGGATTAGGATCGGGGAATGAGCAGTTCTTC. Translating gives CASSGLGSGNEQFF.

This clone was recorded a few times. The chain's CDR3 is CASSDGTGQREQYF. The CDR3 DNA reads TGTGCCAGCAGTGACGGGACAGGGCAACGCGAGCAGTACTTC. The chain links TRBV2 to TRBJ2-7; 9 bases are a match to TRBD1. The germline V gene encodes CDR1 SNHLY and CDR2 FYNNEI. With V trimmed by 3 bases and J by 6 bases, 6 bases remained unmatched. CDR3 length: 14 amino acids.

The gene calls are TRBV28 and TRBJ1-1; D unresolved. The CDR3 runs 15 residues. Germline values: CDR1 MDHEN, CDR2 SYDVKM. V shed 6 bases and J shed 0 bases, with 14 bases lying between them. The chain's CDR3 is CASRRRLAMNTEAFF. The CDR3 DNA reads as TGTGCCAGCAGACGTCGGTTGGCCATGAACACTGAAGCTTTCTTT.

The rearrangement joins TRBV5-1 to TRBJ2-2; maybe TRBD1 (5 bases). The V and J ends lost 4 bases and 0 bases respectively, with 10 bases between them. Germline V gene data show CDR1 as SGHRS and CDR2 as YFSETQ. The length of the CDR3 is 15 residues. The CDR3 bases are TGCGCCAGCAGCACAGGAGATACGAACACCGGGGAGCTGTTTTTT. Protein product: CASSTGDTNTGELFF.